This entry features one TCR beta chain sequence. Its antigen is still unknown. CDR3 length: 15 residues. V dropped 6 bases and J dropped 4 bases, with 19 bases sitting between them. From germline, CDR1 is MDHEN and CDR2 SYDVKM. This entry belongs to a study of shared clonotypes between healthy human individuals. General study points: Memory subsets generally showed smaller estimated richness than naive subsets did.

As handled by the study authors: ImmunoSEQ supplied junction-only sequences lacking quality scores, so filtering was different. Libraries were prepared by immunoSEQ multiplex PCR; TCRdb keeps only in-frame clonotypes and omits some of them. From that table come the V and J calls and clone size; the DNA was used to work out D and trimming. The sample lists some 500,000 clones; almost 97% were seen once. Sequenced material: naive CD4+ T cells sorted from blood. The sample's subset: CD45RA+ positively selected. The J gene is TRBJ2-7, the V gene TRBV28; D might be TRBD2 (6 bases). This sequence originates from a woman aged 25 to 39 in good health. The CDR3 sequence is CASSLRLDSLYEQYF. The DNA of the CDR3 is TGTGCCAGCAGCCTTAGACTAGACTCGTTGTACGAGCAGTACTTC.